The clone carrying this T cell receptor (beta chain) is a singleton in its sample. The antigen is unknown. The source of the sample is a study of cytomegalovirus exposure and HLA in healthy donors. Study summary: Some 85 million unique TCRs, all from HLA-typed donors, were included in an early release of the data.

In the PCR, 60 Vbeta and 13 Jbeta primers were used. Generated by immunoSEQ multiplex PCR, the TCRdb table keeps only in-frame clones and is missing some. Among about 130,000 clones, less than 75% were seen once, and the ten largest hold approximately 2.1%. The study, taken as a whole, reports: Because they were indistinguishable, some V segments, including TRBV6-2 and TRBV6-3, were excluded. Accounts indicate the classifier identified cytomegalovirus status with strong specificity and sensitivity. Reportedly, HLA-A and HLA-B alleles of most subjects were accurately predicted from TCR beta.

The CDR3 is made up of 15 amino acids. V lost 7 bases to trimming and J lost 0 bases, with 17 bases between them. Germline lookup yields CDR1 SGDLS and CDR2 YYNGEE. The receptor was isolated from a woman between 40 and 50 years old in good health and CMV-seropositive. The rearrangement links TRBV9 to TRBJ2-7, with D possibly matching TRBD2 (7 bases). Sequenced: PBMCs. The CDR3 DNA reads TGTGCCAGCGCGGTAGGGGGGGGTAGCTCCTACGAGCAGTACTTC. Translating it yields CASAVGGGSSYEQYF.